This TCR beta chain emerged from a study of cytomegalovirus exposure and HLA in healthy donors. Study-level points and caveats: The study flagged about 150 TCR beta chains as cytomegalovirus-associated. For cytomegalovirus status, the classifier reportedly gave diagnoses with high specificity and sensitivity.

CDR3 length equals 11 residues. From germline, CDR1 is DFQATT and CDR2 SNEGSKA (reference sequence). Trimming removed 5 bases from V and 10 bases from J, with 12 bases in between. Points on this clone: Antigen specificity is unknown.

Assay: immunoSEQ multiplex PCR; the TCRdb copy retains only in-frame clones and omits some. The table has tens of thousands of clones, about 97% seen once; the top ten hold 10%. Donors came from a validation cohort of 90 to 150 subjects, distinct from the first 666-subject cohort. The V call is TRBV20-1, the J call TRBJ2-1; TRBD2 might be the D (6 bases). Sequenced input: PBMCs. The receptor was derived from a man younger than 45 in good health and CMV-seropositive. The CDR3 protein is CSAPLAIEQFF. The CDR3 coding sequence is TGCAGTGCTCCCCTAGCGATAGAGCAGTTCTTC.